The subject of this entry is one TCR beta chain. Germline V gives CDR1 MDHEN, CDR2 SYDVKM. CDR3 length: 16 amino acids. Trimming stripped 5 bases from V and 4 bases from J, with 19 bases between. TCRdb processed the 5' RACE reads anew with MiXCR; each CDR3 protein has one entry. Altogether over 55,000 distinct CDR3 sequences are present, 28% being singletons, with the ten largest covering less than 3.5%. This clonotype originated in a female donor with breast cancer. Sequencing was done on a sample of tumor-infiltrating memory CD4+ T cells sorted from the breast tumor. As for subset: memory CD4+ T cells, CD4+CD45RO+CD25-. The rearrangement links TRBV28 to TRBJ2-3; the D gene is possibly TRBD2 (5 bases). The CDR3 protein is CASSLYAGIRSDTQYF. Written as DNA, the CDR3 is TGTGCCAGCAGTCTATATGCGGGCATTCGCTCAGATACGCAGTATTTT.